The T cell receptor (beta chain) described here comes from a study of identifying expanded T cells in peripheral blood (dated by TCRdb to between 2017 and 2020). Regarding the research as a whole: Four technical replicates, made by sequencing separate aliquots from the same pool of genomic DNA, were compared pairwise. Study-wide findings and limitations: About 1.2 differentially abundant clones were flagged by the binomial model between technical replicates, whereas about 16 and 19 were flagged over about two weeks and four weeks, respectively. In all healthy donors, the variance in clone template counts between samples taken roughly 14 days apart rose significantly as total template count increased. Across all healthy-donor time intervals, the beta-binomial model significantly cut both the number of clones called differentially abundant and the false-positive rate. The authors expected that biological variance in healthy repertoires might rise further over much longer intervals, such as months to years.

TCRbeta CDR3 regions were profiled with the immunoSEQ Assay using bias-controlled multiplex PCR amplification of genomic DNA. On the authors' methods: To quantify the absolute abundance of each unique TCRbeta CDR3 region, the sequences were collapsed and filtered. Differential abundance was assessed using a binomial (Fisher-equivalent) model and a beta-binomial model in which time-dependent variance fitted from healthy donors was added. Clones with fewer than 5 combined templates were removed, and differential abundance was called for clones with a Benjamini-Hochberg FDR below 0.01. Beta-binomial variance was modeled as a function of total template count across the two samples using the form v = (b*log(k)+a)^2. Imported from immuneACCESS, the table was reduced by TCRdb to in-frame sequences with V and J called. These copies leave out some clones; in studies compared against another copy, an unresolved V gene accounts for under half, and the cause of the remainder is not known. V and J calls and clone size follow that table, whereas D and trimming were derived from the DNA. This sample comprises tens of thousands of clones, 88% of them detected only once. Clones ranked in the top ten supply approximately 6% of the sample.

For this clone: There is no known antigen for this receptor. Base qualities are not provided; no much larger clone lies one nucleotide away.

During the collection period, no immune events, such as infections, were documented for the healthy donors. Time-dependent variance in a beta-binomial model of T-cell clone differential abundance was calibrated using healthy-donor blood repertoires as a training cohort. There were roughly ten healthy donors in the training cohort, of whom 3 were female and 7 were male. On average the donors were around 39 years old, and their ages spanned roughly 25 to 70 years. Obtained from a commercial supplier, whole blood was collected from each healthy donor at three time points set around two weeks apart. Genomic DNA was extracted from unsorted whole blood for immunosequencing. The source of this sequence is a person aged 18 to 70 in good health. The specimen was blood.

The CDR3 protein sequence reads: CASSLGARWRNEQFF. The DNA sequence reads TGCGCCAGCAGCTTGGGGGCTAGATGGCGTAATGAGCAGTTCTTC. This receptor chain uses TRBV5-1 and TRBJ2-1, with the D gene call left open. Reading the germline V gene gives CDR1 SGHRS and CDR2 YFSETQ. V gives up 0 bases and J gives up 7 bases, and the segment between their germline ends measures 14 bases. There are 15 amino acids in the CDR3, from cysteine to phenylalanine inclusive. Only the CDR3 portion is preserved as DNA: 45 bases, with reading frame beginning at the first base.